This T cell receptor (beta chain) was captured in a study of cytomegalovirus exposure and HLA in healthy donors (dated by TCRdb to the late 2010s). About the investigation overall: The 550 to 750 repertoires of the first cohort and the 95 to 150 validation repertoires were produced on the same platform, according to a later analysis. The study aimed to test whether cataloging public T cell receptors could reveal signatures of past pathogen exposure. A separate validation cohort of 100 to 150 different subjects was used in addition to the approximately 670-subject first cohort. To predict cytomegalovirus infection status, the study brought together high-throughput TCR immunosequencing, statistical association of individual TCRs with disease status, and machine learning.

The library relied on the immunoSEQ multiplex PCR assay. Per the original workflow: To diagnose cytomegalovirus status from the catalog of TCR beta chain sequences, a statistical classification framework was built. TCRdb mirrors the immuneACCESS table, restricted to in-frame sequences. Some clones are absent from its copies; in checked studies, under half trace to an unresolved V gene, and the reason for the others is unknown. V, J and clone size were drawn from that table, and D and trimming were deduced from the DNA. In all, the sample holds fewer than 120,000 clones, and over 75% of those were seen once. The top ten clonotypes cover roughly 1.4% of the sample. A remark on this clone: Its antigen target is currently unknown. Base qualities are not recorded, but no much larger clone differs from it by a single base.

Donors formed part of the validation cohort, which comprised 120 subjects and was distinct from the first cohort of under 750 subjects. V is clipped by 0 bases and J by 1 base, and the sequence between their germline boundaries is 8 bases long. The CDR3, cysteine through phenylalanine, is 15 amino acids long. Left in the record is the CDR3 DNA by itself, 45 bases read in frame from the first base. Sequences SGHDT (CDR1) and YYEEEE (CDR2) are obtained from the germline V gene. Findings and caveats that apply to the study as a whole: The study gave a list of more than 150 TCR beta chains associated with cytomegalovirus. According to the authors, the approach could potentially be generalized to other disease states and immunological phenotypes. A later analysis had no HLA typing for the validation cohort, so co-occurrence there was scored across all 110 or so repertoires. Subsequent analysis determined that TCRs grouped into clusters in the first cohort also showed a tendency toward co-occurrence across the 120 validation repertoires, and approximately 94% of cluster scores exceeded 0. Across donors, most TCR sequences were observed very rarely, whereas some public TCRs were present in many individuals. Three of the identified cytomegalovirus-associated TCR beta chains were confirmed in vitro to be specific for cytomegalovirus antigens. In both the original and validation cohorts, the classifier was reported to diagnose cytomegalovirus status with high specificity and sensitivity.

Sequencing input: PBMCs. The sequence links TRBV5-6 to TRBJ2-1; no D gene is confidently identified. The sequence derives from a woman in her twenties or thirties in good health and CMV-seropositive. The bases are TGTGCCAGCAGCTTGGCTCTAACTTCCTACAATGAGCAGTTCTTC. Translated, this gives CASSLALTSYNEQFF.